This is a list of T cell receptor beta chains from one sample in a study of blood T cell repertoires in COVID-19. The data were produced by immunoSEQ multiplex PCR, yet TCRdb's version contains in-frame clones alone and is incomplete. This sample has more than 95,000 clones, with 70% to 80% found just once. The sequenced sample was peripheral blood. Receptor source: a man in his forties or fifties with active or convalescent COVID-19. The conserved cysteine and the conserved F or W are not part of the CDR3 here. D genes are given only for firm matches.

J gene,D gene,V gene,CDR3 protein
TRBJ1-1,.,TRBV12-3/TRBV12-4,ASRWDLNTEAF
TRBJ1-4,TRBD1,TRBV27,ASSPTPTGLGEKLF
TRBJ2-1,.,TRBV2,ASSPKAGRRV
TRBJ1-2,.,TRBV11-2,ASSPSSGGGYT
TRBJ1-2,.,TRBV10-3,AIRRGANYGYT
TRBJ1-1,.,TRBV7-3,ASSLGGAGSTEAF
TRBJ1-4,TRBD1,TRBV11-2,ASSLVGTGSEKLF
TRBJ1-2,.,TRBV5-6,ASSLARGRWGYT
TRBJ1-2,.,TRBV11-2,ASSLGAGDYGYT
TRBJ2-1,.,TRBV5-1,ASSLRVLHDRF
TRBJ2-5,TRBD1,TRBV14,ASSPGTGAYRETQY
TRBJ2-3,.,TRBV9,ASSVGVPTDTQY
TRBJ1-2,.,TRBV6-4,ASREASRSGGYT
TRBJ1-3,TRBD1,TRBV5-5,ASRISAQGFSGNTIY
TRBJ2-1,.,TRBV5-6,ASSEPRERDEQF
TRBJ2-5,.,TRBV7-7,ASSSLPQGLQETQY
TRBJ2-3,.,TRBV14,ASSRLRGGTDTQY
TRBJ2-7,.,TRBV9,ASSVGTQPYEQY
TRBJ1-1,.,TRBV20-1,SAFQLPEAF
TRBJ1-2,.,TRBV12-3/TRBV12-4,ASSSTYGYT
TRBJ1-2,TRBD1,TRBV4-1,ASSLGQHYGYT
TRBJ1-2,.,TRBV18,ASSPQEGLSGYT
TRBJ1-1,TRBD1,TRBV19,ASSLQGAENTEAF
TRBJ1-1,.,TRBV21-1,ASSKGARAF
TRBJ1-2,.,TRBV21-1,ASSKGAAGQGQNYGYT
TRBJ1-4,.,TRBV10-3,AISEQIGTNEKLF
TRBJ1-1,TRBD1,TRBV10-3,ASRDRTSSGDTEAF
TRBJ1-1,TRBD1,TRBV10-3,AISGDRDDTEAF
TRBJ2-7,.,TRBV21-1,ASSKGDYEQY
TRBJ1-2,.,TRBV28,ASSPGRESGYT
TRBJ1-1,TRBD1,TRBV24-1,ATSDSSTGFPEAF
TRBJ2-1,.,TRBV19,ASSKFEGGDNEQF
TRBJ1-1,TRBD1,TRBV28,ASSRGLTGEAF
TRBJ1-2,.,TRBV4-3,ASSQARTAPYGYT
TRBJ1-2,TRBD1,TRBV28,AHSTGAQAYGYT
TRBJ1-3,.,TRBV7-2,ASTLSGSPGNTIY
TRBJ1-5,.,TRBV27,ASSLVGGGNQPQH
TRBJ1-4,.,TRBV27,ASSAGGPGSQTNEKLF
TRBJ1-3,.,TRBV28,ASSIYSSGNTIY
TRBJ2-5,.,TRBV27,ASSFGGGWETQY
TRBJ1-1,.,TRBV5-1,ASSLARQVNTEAF
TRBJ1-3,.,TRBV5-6,ASSPTNRGNTIY
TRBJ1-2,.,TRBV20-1,SATTNYGYT
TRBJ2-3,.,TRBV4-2,ASSQEAGRGADTQY
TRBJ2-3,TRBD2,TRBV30,AWSSQRESTDTQY
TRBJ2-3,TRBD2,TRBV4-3,ASSQDGRGRSDTQY
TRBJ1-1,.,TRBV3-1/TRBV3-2,ASSQGAGNTEAF
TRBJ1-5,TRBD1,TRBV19,ASSSQTGINQPQH
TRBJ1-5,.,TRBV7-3,ASSPGTSRSNQPQH
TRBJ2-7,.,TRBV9,ASSVDGQSTYEQY
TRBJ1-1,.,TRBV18,ASSPPGWEGAEAF
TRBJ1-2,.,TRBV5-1,ASHRGTGNYGYT
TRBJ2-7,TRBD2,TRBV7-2,ASSPKVKAGSSYEQY
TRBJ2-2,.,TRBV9,ASSVAMEGTGELF